Listed below are T cell receptor beta chains from one sample, sequenced in a study of tumor-infiltrating lymphocytes in primary liver carcinoma. TCRdb reanalysed the multiplex PCR reads using MiXCR and keeps one entry per CDR3 protein. The sample gives roughly 120,000 distinct CDR3 sequences, around 64% of which show up once; about 8% is in the top ten. Source material: liver tumor tissue from sampling region 3. These receptors all come from a woman aged 55-70 years with primary liver carcinoma and hepatitis B virus infection. The CDR3 runs from the conserved cysteine through the conserved F or W. The order of the fields is J gene, CDR3 length, V gene, D gene, clone size, CDR3 protein, CDR3 DNA. The D gene is left open where the match is weak. Size tells how often a clone was seen (once, few, many) or the class of an expanded clone, and some rows leave it out.

J: TRBJ2-3
length: 20
V: TRBV11-2
D: -
size: -
CDR3: CASSLRGLTGLRIHTDTQYF
DNA: TGTGCCAGCAGCTTAAGGGGCCTAACGGGATTGAGAATCCACACAGATACGCAGTATTTT

J: TRBJ2-7
length: 15
V: TRBV5-4
D: -
size: once
CDR3: CASSRYGGRLYEQYF
DNA: TGTGCCAGCAGCCGTTACGGAGGGAGGCTGTACGAGCAGTACTTC

J: TRBJ2-1
length: 13
V: TRBV6-2/TRBV6-3
D: -
size: -
CDR3: CASMVTADNEQFF
DNA: TGTGCCAGCATGGTGACTGCAGACAATGAACAGTTCTTC

J: TRBJ2-1
length: 15
V: TRBV12-3/TRBV12-4
D: TRBD2
size: -
CDR3: CASSSPTSGGNEQFF
DNA: TGTGCCAGCAGTTCGCCGACTAGCGGAGGCAATGAGCAGTTCTTC

J: TRBJ1-1
length: 14
V: TRBV6-5
D: TRBD1
size: -
CDR3: CARSTGTGLTEAFF
DNA: TGTGCCAGAAGTACCGGGACAGGTTTGACTGAAGCTTTCTTT

J: TRBJ1-2
length: 16
V: TRBV11-2
D: -
size: -
CDR3: CASSPASGKPNYGYIF
DNA: TGTGCTAGCAGCCCAGCCTCGGGGAAGCCTAACTATGGCTACATCTTC

J: TRBJ2-3
length: 15
V: TRBV6-1
D: TRBD2
size: few
CDR3: CVSSTEIAGGDMQYF
DNA: TGTGTCAGCAGTACTGAAATTGCGGGAGGGGATATGCAGTATTTT

J: TRBJ1-2
length: 15
V: TRBV12-3/TRBV12-4
D: TRBD1
size: -
CDR3: CASSPASADHRGYTF
DNA: TGTGCCAGCAGTCCCGCGAGCGCCGACCACAGGGGCTACACTTTC

J: TRBJ1-5
length: 16
V: TRBV7-9
D: TRBD1
size: few
CDR3: CASSLGPDRVNQPQHF
DNA: TGTGCCAGCAGCTTAGGACCAGACAGGGTGAATCAGCCCCAGCATTTT

J: TRBJ1-5
length: 16
V: TRBV7-9
D: TRBD1
size: -
CDR3: CARSEQDRGSDQPQHF
DNA: TGTGCCAGGAGCGAACAGGACAGGGGTTCGGATCAGCCCCAGCATTTT

J: TRBJ1-1
length: 13
V: TRBV6-5
D: TRBD1
size: -
CDR3: CVSSMRGQGEAFF
DNA: TGTGTCAGCAGTATGAGGGGACAGGGTGAAGCTTTCTTT

J: TRBJ2-1
length: 17
V: TRBV11-3
D: TRBD1
size: -
CDR3: CASRLGRGRISYNEQFF
DNA: TGTGCCAGCAGGTTGGGAAGGGGGCGTATTTCCTACAATGAGCAGTTCTTC

J: TRBJ2-1
length: 14
V: TRBV11-2
D: TRBD2
size: -
CDR3: CPSSSLAGKGEQFF
DNA: TGTCCCAGCAGCTCACTAGCGGGGAAAGGGGAGCAGTTCTTC

J: TRBJ2-7
length: 11
V: TRBV11-1
D: -
size: -
CDR3: CVNSSGPVLYF
DNA: TGTGTCAACAGCTCCGGACCTGTACTGTACTTC

J: TRBJ1-1
length: 13
V: TRBV11-2
D: -
size: -
CDR3: CASSPRRDTKAFF
DNA: TGCGCCAGCAGCCCGAGGAGGGACACTAAAGCTTTCTTT

J: TRBJ2-2
length: 14
V: TRBV5-5
D: -
size: few
CDR3: CVSSVQGNTGELFF
DNA: TGTGTCAGCAGCGTACAGGGGAACACCGGGGAGCTGTTTTTT

J: TRBJ2-1
length: 20
V: TRBV12-5
D: TRBD2
size: -
CDR3: CASASGLGLAEGHSYNEQFF
DNA: TGTGCTAGTGCCTCCGGGCTGGGACTAGCGGAAGGTCATTCCTACAATGAGCAATTCTTC

J: TRBJ2-1
length: 16
V: TRBV9
D: -
size: -
CDR3: CASSAPGKGSYNEQFF
DNA: TGTGCCAGCAGCGCCCCGGGAAAGGGCTCCTACAATGAGCAGTTCTTC

J: TRBJ1-1
length: 13
V: TRBV10-2
D: -
size: many
CDR3: CASSERGNTEAFF
DNA: TGCGCCAGCAGTGAAAGGGGGAACACTGAAGCTTTCTTT

J: TRBJ2-3
length: 14
V: TRBV6-1
D: -
size: many
CDR3: CASSRDHPTDTQYF
DNA: TGTGCCAGCAGTCGGGACCACCCCACAGATACGCAGTATTTT

J: TRBJ2-1
length: 15
V: TRBV11-2
D: TRBD1
size: -
CDR3: CASSLEGAPSVEQFF
DNA: TGTGCCAGCAGTTTAGAGGGGGCTCCGAGTGTTGAGCAGTTCTTC

J: TRBJ1-6
length: 16
V: TRBV4-2
D: TRBD1
size: -
CDR3: CASSHDGQGHNSPPHF
DNA: TGTGCCAGCAGCCATGATGGACAGGGACATAATTCACCCCCCCACTTT

J: TRBJ2-1
length: 18
V: TRBV30
D: -
size: -
CDR3: CAWSATGIGRGPYNEQSF
DNA: TGTGCCTGGAGTGCGACAGGGATCGGGAGGGGGCCCTACAATGAGCAGTCCTTC

J: TRBJ2-5
length: 16
V: TRBV11-2
D: -
size: -
CDR3: CASSPYGRRTQETLYF
DNA: TGTGCCAGTAGCCCCTATGGCAGGAGAACACAAGAGACCCTGTACTTC

J: TRBJ2-7
length: 12
V: TRBV29-1
D: -
size: -
CDR3: CSVGGLCDEQHF
DNA: TGCAGCGTTGGGGGACTGTGCGACGAGCAGCACTTC